A single sample gave rise to the 4 T cell receptor beta chains below, sequenced in a study of cytomegalovirus exposure and HLA in healthy donors. 13 Jbeta primers and 60 Vbeta primers were used for the PCR. The table came from immunoSEQ multiplex PCR; TCRdb's copy has only in-frame clones and leaves some out. This sample contains 85,000 to 110,000 clones. The sequencing input was PBMCs. The receptor source for this set is a middle-aged man in good health and CMV-seronegative.

The chain carries TRBV6-5 and TRBJ2-3; tentatively, D is TRBD2 (5 bases). Trimming removed 7 bases at V and 6 bases at J, with 17 bases between. Germline V gene lookup returns CDR1 MNHEY and CDR2 SVGAGI. This CDR3 contains 14 residues. The CDR3 reads CASTYSLEGDTQYF. The DNA of the CDR3 is TGTGCCAGCACCTACAGCCTAGAGGGTGATACGCAGTATTTT.

The rearrangement uses TRBV30 and TRBJ2-7; 7 bases fit TRBD2. V was pared by 4 bases and J by 7 bases, with 7 bases of the junction left unmatched. Germline V CDR1 and CDR2: GTSNPN, SVGIG (reference sequence). This CDR3 is 12 amino acids long. The CDR3 region has the DNA TGTGCCTGGAATGGGGGGGTAAGAGAGCAGTACTTC. Amino acids: CAWNGGVREQYF.

The CDR3 is CASSQAGTGLYGYTF. DNA for the CDR3: TGCGCCAGCAGCCAAGCTGGGACAGGGCTCTATGGCTACACCTTC. The rearrangement uses TRBV4-1 and TRBJ1-2; TRBD1 aligns across 9 bases. The CDR3 length is 15 residues. Unmatched junction bases numbered 4, after V lost 1 base and J lost 4 bases. Per germline, CDR1 MGHRA and CDR2 YSYEKL.

This chain uses TRBV6-5 with TRBJ1-2; a possible D gene is TRBD1 (6 bases). Per the germline V gene, CDR1 is MNHEY and CDR2 is SVGAGI. V gave up 6 bases and J gave up 4 bases, with 15 bases separating them. The CDR3 contains 14 residues. The CDR3 spells CASRRQQGPYGYTF. The CDR3 DNA reads TGTGCCAGCAGAAGACAACAGGGCCCCTATGGCTACACCTTC.